The source of this T cell receptor beta chain is a study of blood T cell repertoires in COVID-19. Produced via immunoSEQ multiplex PCR; TCRdb's table is partial and in-frame only. The data show 100,000 to 120,000 clones, 88% seen once. After removal of 7 bases from V and 2 bases from J, the junction contained 4 bases not matched to a gene. The CDR3 is 15 residues long. In germline, CDR1 is MNHNY, CDR2 SVGAGI (reference sequence). The material sequenced was peripheral blood. The V call is TRBV6-6, the J call TRBJ2-7; 14 bases match TRBD2. This TCR came from a human donor in a cohort sampled during active COVID-19. Here the CDR3 reads CASTTTSGGAYEQYF. Written as DNA, the CDR3 is TGTGCCAGCACCACGACTAGCGGGGGGGCCTACGAGCAGTACTTC.